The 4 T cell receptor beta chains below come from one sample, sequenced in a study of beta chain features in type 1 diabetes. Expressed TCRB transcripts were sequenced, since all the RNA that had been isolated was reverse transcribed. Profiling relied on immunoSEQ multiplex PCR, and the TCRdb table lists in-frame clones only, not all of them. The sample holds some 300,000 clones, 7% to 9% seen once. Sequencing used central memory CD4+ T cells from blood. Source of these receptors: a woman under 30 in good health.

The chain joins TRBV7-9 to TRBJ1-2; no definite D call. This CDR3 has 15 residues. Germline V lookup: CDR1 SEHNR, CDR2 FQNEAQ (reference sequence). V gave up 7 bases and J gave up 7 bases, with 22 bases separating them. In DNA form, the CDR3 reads TGTGCCAGCACCACGGTAGGGAGGTTTGCAAGTGGCTACACCTTC. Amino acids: CASTTVGRFASGYTF.

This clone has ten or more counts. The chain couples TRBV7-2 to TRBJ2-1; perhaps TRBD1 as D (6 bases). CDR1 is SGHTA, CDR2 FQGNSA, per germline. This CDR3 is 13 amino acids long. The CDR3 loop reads CAEGQGNGNEQFF. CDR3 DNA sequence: TGTGCAGAGGGGCAGGGGAACGGTAATGAGCAGTTCTTC.

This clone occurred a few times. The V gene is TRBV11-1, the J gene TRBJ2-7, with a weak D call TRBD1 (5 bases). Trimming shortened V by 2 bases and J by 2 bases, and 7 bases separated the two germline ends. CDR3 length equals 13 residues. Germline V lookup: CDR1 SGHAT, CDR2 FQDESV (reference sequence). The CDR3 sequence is CASSLLDTYEQYF. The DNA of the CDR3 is TGTGCCAGCAGCTTATTGGACACCTACGAGCAGTACTTC.

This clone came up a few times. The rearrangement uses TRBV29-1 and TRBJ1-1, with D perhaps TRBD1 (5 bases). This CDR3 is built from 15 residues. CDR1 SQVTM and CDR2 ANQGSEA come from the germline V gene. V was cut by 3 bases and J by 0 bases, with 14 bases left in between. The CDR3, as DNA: TGCAGCGTTGAGATAATTAGACAGATGAACACTGAAGCTTTCTTT. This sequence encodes CSVEIIRQMNTEAFF. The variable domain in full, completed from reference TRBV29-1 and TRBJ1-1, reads SAVISQKPSRDICQRGTSLTIQCQVDSQVTMMFWYRQQPGQSLTLIATANQGSEATYESGFVIDKFPISRPNLTFSTLTVSNMSPEDSSIYLCSVEIIRQMNTEAFFGQGTRLTVV.